This TCR beta chain was captured by sequencing in a study of blood T cell repertoires in COVID-19. Per the germline V gene, CDR1 is LGHNA and CDR2 is YSLEER. The CDR3 contains 16 residues. The V end was cut by 1 base, the J end by 4 bases, with 14 bases between. Measured with immunoSEQ multiplex PCR; TCRdb has only the in-frame clones, and not every one. In the table there are about 410,000 clones, approximately 89% of which are singletons. The TCR originated in a woman in her thirties or forties with COVID-19, enrolled during active disease. The chain uses TRBV4-3 and TRBJ2-1; D is perhaps TRBD2 (6 bases). Sequenced input: peripheral blood. The CDR3 region is CASSQGGTHVYNEQFF. The CDR3 DNA is TGCGCCAGCAGCCAAGGTGGGACTCACGTATACAATGAGCAGTTCTTC.